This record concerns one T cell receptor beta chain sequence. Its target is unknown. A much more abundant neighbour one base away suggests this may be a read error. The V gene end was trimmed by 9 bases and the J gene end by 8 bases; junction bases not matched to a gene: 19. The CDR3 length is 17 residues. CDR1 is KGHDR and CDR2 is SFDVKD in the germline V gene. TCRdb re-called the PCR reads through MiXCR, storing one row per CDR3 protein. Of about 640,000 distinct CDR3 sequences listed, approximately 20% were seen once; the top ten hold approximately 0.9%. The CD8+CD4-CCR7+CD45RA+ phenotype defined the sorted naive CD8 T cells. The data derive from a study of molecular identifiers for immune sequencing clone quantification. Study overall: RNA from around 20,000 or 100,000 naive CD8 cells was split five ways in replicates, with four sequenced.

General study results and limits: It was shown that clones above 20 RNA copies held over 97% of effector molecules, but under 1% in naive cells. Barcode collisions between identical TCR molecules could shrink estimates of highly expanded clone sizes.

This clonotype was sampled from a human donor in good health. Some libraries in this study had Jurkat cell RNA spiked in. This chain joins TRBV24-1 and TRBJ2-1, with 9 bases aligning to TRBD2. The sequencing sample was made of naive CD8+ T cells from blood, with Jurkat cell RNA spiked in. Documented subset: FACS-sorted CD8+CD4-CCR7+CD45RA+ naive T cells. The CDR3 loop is CATGGPPGLALVDEQFF. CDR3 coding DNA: TGTGCCACCGGTGGTCCACCGGGACTAGCCCTCGTCGATGAGCAGTTCTTC.